These 2 T cell receptor beta chains were sequenced from one sample in a study of identical twins. TCRdb passed the 5' RACE reads through MiXCR, listing each CDR3 protein once. The sample yields 1.5 million to 2 million distinct CDR3 sequences, roughly 35% seen once. Specimen: cord blood. The receptors originated from a newborn girl in good health.

This chain joins TRBV29-1 and TRBJ2-5, with D possibly TRBD2 on 5 matching bases. The CDR3 runs 15 residues. Germline V gene sequence: CDR1 SQVTM, CDR2 ANQGSEA. The ends were cut back, 7 bases at V and 5 bases at J, with 23 bases in the middle. CDR3 sequence (DNA): TGCAGCGCCGGGCCGAGCGCCCGAGGGTGGGAGACCCAGTACTTC. Translating it yields CSAGPSARGWETQYF.

The chain uses TRBV12-3 or TRBV12-4 and TRBJ1-6, with D possibly TRBD1 on 5 matching bases. The CDR3 covers 14 residues. Trimming left V 3 bases short and J 10 bases short, with 13 bases between. CDR3 sequence reads: CASSFGVRDSPLHF. CDR3 DNA: TGTGCCAGCAGTTTCGGGGTCAGGGACTCACCCCTCCACTTT.